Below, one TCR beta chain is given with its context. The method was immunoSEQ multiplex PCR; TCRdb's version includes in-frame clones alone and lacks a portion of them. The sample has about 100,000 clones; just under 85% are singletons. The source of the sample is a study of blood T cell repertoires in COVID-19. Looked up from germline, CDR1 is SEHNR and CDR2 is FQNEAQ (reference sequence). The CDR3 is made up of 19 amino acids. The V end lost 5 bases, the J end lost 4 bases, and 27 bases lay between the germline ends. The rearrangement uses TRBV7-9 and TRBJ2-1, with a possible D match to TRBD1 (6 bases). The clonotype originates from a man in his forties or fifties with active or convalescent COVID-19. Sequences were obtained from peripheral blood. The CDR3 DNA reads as TGTGCCAGCAGCACCACGGGACAAACCTCGGGATATCTGTACAATGAGCAGTTCTTC. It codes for CASSTTGQTSGYLYNEQFF.